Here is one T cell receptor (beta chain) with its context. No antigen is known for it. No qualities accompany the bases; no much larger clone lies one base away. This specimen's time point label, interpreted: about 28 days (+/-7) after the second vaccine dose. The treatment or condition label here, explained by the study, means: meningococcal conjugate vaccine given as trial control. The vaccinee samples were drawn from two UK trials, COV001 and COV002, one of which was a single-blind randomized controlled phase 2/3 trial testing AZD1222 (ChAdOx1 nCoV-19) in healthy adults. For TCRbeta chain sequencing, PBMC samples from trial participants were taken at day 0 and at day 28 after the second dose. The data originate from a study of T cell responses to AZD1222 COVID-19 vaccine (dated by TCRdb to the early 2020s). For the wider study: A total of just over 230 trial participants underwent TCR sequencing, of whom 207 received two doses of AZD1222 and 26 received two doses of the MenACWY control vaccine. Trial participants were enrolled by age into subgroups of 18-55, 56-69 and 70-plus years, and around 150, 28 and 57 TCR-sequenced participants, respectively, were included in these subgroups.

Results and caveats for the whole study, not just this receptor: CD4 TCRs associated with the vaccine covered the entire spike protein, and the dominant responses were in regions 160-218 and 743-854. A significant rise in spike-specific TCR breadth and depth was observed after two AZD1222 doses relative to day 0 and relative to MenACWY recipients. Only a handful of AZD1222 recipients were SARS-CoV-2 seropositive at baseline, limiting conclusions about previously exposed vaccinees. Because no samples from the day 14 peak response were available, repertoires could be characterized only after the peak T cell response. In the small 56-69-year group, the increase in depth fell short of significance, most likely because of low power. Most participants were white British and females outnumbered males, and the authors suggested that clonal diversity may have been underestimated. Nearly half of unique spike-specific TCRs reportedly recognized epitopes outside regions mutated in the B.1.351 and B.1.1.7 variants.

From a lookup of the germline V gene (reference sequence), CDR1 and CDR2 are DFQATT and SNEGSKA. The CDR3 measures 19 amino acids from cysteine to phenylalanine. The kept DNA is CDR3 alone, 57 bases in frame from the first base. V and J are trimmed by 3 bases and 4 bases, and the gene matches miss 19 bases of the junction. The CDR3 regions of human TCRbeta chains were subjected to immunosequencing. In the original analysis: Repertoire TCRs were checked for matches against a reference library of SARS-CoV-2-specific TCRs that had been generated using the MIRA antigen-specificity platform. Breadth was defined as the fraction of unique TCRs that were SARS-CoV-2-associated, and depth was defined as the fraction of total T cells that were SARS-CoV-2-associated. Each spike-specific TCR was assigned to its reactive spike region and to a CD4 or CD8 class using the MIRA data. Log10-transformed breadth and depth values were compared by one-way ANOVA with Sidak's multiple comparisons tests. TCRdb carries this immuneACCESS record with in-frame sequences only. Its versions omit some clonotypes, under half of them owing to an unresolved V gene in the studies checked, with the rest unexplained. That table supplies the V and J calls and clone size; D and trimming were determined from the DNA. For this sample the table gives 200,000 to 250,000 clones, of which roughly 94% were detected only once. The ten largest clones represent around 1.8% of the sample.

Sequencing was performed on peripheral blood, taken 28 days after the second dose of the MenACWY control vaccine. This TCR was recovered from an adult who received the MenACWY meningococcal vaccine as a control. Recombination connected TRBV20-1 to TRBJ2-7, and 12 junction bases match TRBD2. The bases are TGCAGTGCTAGTCTCCGGACAGGGGATTCTAGCGGGAGGGTTTACGAGCAGTACTTC. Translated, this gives CSASLRTGDSSGRVYEQYF.